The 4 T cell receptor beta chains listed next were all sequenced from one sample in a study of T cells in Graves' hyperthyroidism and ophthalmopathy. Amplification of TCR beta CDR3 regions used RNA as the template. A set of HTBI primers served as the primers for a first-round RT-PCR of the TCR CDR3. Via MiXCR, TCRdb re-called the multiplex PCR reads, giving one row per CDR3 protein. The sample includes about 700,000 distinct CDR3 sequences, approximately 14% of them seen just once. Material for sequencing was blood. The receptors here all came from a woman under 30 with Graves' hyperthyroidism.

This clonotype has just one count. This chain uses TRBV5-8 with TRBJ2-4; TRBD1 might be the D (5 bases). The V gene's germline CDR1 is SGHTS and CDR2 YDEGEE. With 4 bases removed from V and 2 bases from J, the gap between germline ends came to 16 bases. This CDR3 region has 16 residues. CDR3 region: CASSPAQGWPKNIQYF. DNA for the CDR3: TGTGCCAGCAGCCCAGCGCAGGGATGGCCCAAAAACATTCAGTACTTC.

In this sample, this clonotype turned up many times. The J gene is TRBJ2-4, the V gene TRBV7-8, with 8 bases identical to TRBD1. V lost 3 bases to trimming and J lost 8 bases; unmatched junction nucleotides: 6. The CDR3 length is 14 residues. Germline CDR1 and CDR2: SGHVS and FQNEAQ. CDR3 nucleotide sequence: TGTGCCAGCAGCTTTGCGACAGGGGCGGACATTCAGTACTTC. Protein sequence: CASSFATGADIQYF. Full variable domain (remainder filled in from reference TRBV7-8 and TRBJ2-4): GAGVSQSPRYKVAKRGQDVALRCDPISGHVSLFWYQQALGQGPEFLTYFQNEAQLDKSGLPSDRFFAERPEGSVSTLKIQRTQQEDSAVYLCASSFATGADIQYFGAGTRLSVL.

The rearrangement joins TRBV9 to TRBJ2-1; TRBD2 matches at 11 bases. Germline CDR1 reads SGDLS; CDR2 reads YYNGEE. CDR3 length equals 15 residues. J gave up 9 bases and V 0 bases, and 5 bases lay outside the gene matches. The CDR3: CASSVGLAGGLEQFF. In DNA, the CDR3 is TGTGCCAGCAGCGTAGGATTAGCGGGAGGGCTTGAGCAGTTCTTC.

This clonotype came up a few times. The CDR3 coding sequence is TGTGCCAGCAGCCCTAGTCCCTGGGGAAACATTCAGTACTTC. Protein: CASSPSPWGNIQYF. V usage is TRBV7-9 and J usage is TRBJ2-4; D call uncertain. The CDR3 has 14 residues. Trimming took 5 bases from V and 6 from J, leaving 14 bases between them. From germline, CDR1 is SEHNR and CDR2 FQNEAQ (reference sequence).